These 26 T cell receptor beta chains came from one sample sequenced in a study of tumor and adjacent non-tumor tissue in lung cancer. No cell sorting was done before RNA was extracted from the tissue. A modified ARM-PCR protocol with three rounds of nested PCR amplified TCRbeta. A single record per CDR3 protein comes from TCRdb applying MiXCR to the multiplex PCR reads. The sample includes about 200,000 distinct CDR3 sequences, 71% of them seen just once. The sample taken for sequencing was lung tumor tissue. All receptors derive from a man aged 55 to 70 with non-small cell lung cancer.

In the case of this clonotype: A much larger clone lies a single base off, so this may be a read error. V gene TRBV12-3 or TRBV12-4 combines with J gene TRBJ1-1; the D gene is possibly TRBD1 (5 bases). The CDR3 is 13 amino acids. The CDR3 is CASGFGGSTEAFF. CDR3 DNA sequence: TGTGCCAGCGGTTTTGGGGGAAGCACTGAAGCTTTCTTT.

This clonotype has a handful of counts. V gene TRBV20-1 combines with J gene TRBJ2-5; 7 positions agree with TRBD1. CDR3 length: 14 amino acids. Germline CDR1 DFQATT, CDR2 SNEGSKA (reference sequence). Trimming cost V 8 bases and J 7 bases; bases outside gene matches: 16. This CDR3 is CSSTKGASRGTQYF. In DNA, the CDR3 is TGCAGTTCCACCAAGGGGGCCTCCCGGGGGACCCAGTACTTC.

The chain carries TRBV29-1 and TRBJ2-1, with no clear D. V lost 6 bases to trimming and J lost 4 bases, with 10 bases between them. From germline, CDR1 is SQVTM and CDR2 ANQGSEA. The length of the CDR3 is 12 residues. CDR3 amino acids: CSVSHWYNEQFF. The CDR3 DNA sequence: TGCAGCGTCTCGCACTGGTACAATGAGCAGTTCTTC.

The chain joins TRBV28 to TRBJ2-7; D is ambiguous. V was shortened by 3 bases and J by 0 bases, with 12 bases between the two germline ends. CDR1 MDHEN and CDR2 SYDVKM come from the germline V gene. This CDR3 spans 15 amino acids. CDR3 nucleotide sequence: TGTGCCAGCAGTTTGTCAGGAGTTCTCTCCTACGAGCAGTACTTC. This codes for CASSLSGVLSYEQYF.

This clonotype was picked up one time. One end of the junction does not line up with germline, which may come from a read error. This rearrangement joins TRBV29-1 to TRBJ2-3; D is uncertain. The V gene's germline CDR1 is SQVTM and CDR2 ANQGSEA. This CDR3 has 13 amino acids. In DNA form, the CDR3 reads TGTGGCGTTGTGGCTGGGAACACAGATACGCAGTATTTT. Its translation: CGVVAGNTDTQYF.

The chain couples TRBV28 to TRBJ1-5; TRBD1 is a possible D gene (5 bases). Germline lookup yields CDR1 MDHEN and CDR2 SYDVKM. Trimming took 7 bases from V and 3 from J, leaving 16 bases between them. There are 15 residues in the CDR3. CDR3 protein: CASTATDRPNQPQHF. The DNA of the CDR3 is TGTGCCAGCACCGCTACTGACAGACCCAATCAGCCCCAGCATTTT.

Concerning this clonotype: Relative to the germline gene, one junction end is altered; a read error may explain this. The chain combines TRBV11-3 with TRBJ2-1; 11 bases align to TRBD2. Germline CDR1 and CDR2: SGHNT and YENEEA. The CDR3 length is 15 residues. CDR3 amino acids: CVSSSLAGGYNKQFF. The CDR3 bases are TGTGTCAGCAGCTCCCTAGCGGGAGGTTACAATAAGCAGTTCTTC. The whole variable domain, remainder taken from reference TRBV11-3 and TRBJ2-1, is EAGVVQSPRYKIIEKKQPVAFWCNPISGHNTLYWYLQNLGQGPELLIRYENEEAVDDSQLPKDRFSAERLKGVDSTLKIQPAELGDSAVYLCVSSSLAGGYNKQFFGPGTRLTVL.

The rearrangement links TRBV28 to TRBJ1-1, with D unresolved. CDR3 length: 13 amino acids. The V gene lost 7 bases and the J gene lost 2 bases, with 11 bases spanning the gap. CDR1 is MDHEN and CDR2 is SYDVKM in the germline V gene. CDR3 sequence: CASNWNLNTEAFF. DNA for the CDR3: TGTGCCAGCAACTGGAACTTAAACACTGAAGCTTTCTTT.

This clonotype turned up a few times. Given the absence of the conserved phenylalanine or tryptophan at the CDR3 end, a read error is likely. The chain carries TRBV29-1 and TRBJ2-7; TRBD1 agrees at 9 bases. CDR3 length: 13 amino acids. Germline-derived CDR1 and CDR2 are SQVTM and ANQGSEA. This CDR3 reads CSATRDRVREQYL. In DNA form, the CDR3 reads TGCAGTGCCACCCGGGACAGGGTTCGCGAGCAGTACTTA.

V and J are TRBV4-2 and TRBJ1-2; possible D gene TRBD1, 6 bases. The CDR3 length is 15 residues. Trimming took off 0 bases at V and 8 bases at J, with 16 bases between the two ends. Per the germline V gene, CDR1 is LGHNA and CDR2 is YNFKEQ. CDR3 amino acids: CASSQDSDQGKGYTF. CDR3 coding DNA: TGTGCCAGCAGCCAAGATTCGGATCAGGGGAAGGGCTACACCTTC.

Concerning this clonotype itself: Germline is not matched at one junction end, which may reflect a read error. The chain links TRBV5-4 to TRBJ2-2; 13 bases map to TRBD2. The CDR3 has 16 residues. Per the germline V gene, CDR1 is SGHNT and CDR2 is YYREEE (reference sequence). In DNA, the CDR3 is TGTGCCAGCAGACCAGGACTAGCGGGAGTCGCCGGGGAGCCGTTTTTT. Residues: CASRPGLAGVAGEPFF.

The CDR3 protein is CATSDGGYPNQPQHF. The CDR3 DNA is TGTGCCACCAGTGATGGAGGGTACCCCAATCAGCCCCAGCATTTT. The chain joins TRBV24-1 to TRBJ1-5; D is undetermined. CDR1 KGHDR and CDR2 SFDVKD come from the germline V gene. The CDR3 spans 15 residues. V lost 3 bases to trimming and J lost 3 bases, with 11 bases between them.

A word on this clonotype: No conserved phenylalanine or tryptophan ends this CDR3, so it is likely a read error. V is TRBV6-5 and J is TRBJ1-6; TRBD1 matches 7 bases. Germline V gene sequence: CDR1 MNHEY, CDR2 SVGAGI. The ends lost 6 bases at V and 5 bases at J; junction bases unmatched: 10. This CDR3 comprises 16 residues. The CDR3 reads CASRTGRQGNNSPLHY. For the CDR3, the DNA is TGTGCCAGCAGGACAGGCAGACAGGGTAATAATTCACCCCTCCACTAT.

With respect to this clonotype: One junction end does not reproduce the germline sequence, and a read error may be involved. The rearrangement links TRBV4-2 to TRBJ2-6; no firm D call. The CDR3 contains 16 residues. The germline V gene encodes CDR1 LGHNA and CDR2 YNFKEQ. As DNA, the CDR3 is TGCGCCAGCAGCCAAGAGTTGAGTAATGGGGCCAACGTCCTGACTTTC. The encoded protein is CASSQELSNGANVLTF.

The V call is TRBV7-2, the J call TRBJ1-4; unclear D gene. The V end was cut by 0 bases, the J end by 7 bases, with 6 bases between. The CDR3 contains 13 residues. Germline V gene lookup returns CDR1 SGHTA and CDR2 FQGNSA. This CDR3 reads CASSLAGSEKLFF. As DNA, the CDR3 is TGTGCCAGCAGCTTAGCCGGGAGTGAAAAACTGTTTTTT.

This clonotype is a singleton in its sample. The CDR3 does not close with the conserved phenylalanine or tryptophan, likely indicating a read error. The chain carries TRBV11-2 and TRBJ2-3, with 9 bases lining up with TRBD2. In germline, CDR1 is SGHAT, CDR2 FQNNGV. Trimming cost V 4 bases and J 11 bases; bases outside gene matches: 10. CDR3 length: 14 residues. CDR3 nucleotides: TGTGCCAGCAGCTCTCTAGCGGGGAGTGTTCAGCAGTATTTG. Translated, it gives CASSSLAGSVQQYL.

This chain links TRBV4-3 with TRBJ1-1; D is uncertain. The CDR3 runs 17 residues. The V and J ends lost 0 bases and 13 bases respectively, with 27 bases between them. CDR1 and CDR2 (germline): LGHNA, YSLEER. The chain's CDR3 is CASSQDVPGSSGTEVFF. The CDR3 DNA is TGCGCCAGCAGCCAAGACGTTCCTGGCAGTTCGGGCACTGAGGTTTTCTTT.

A word on this clonotype: Germline and junction disagree at one end, which may indicate a read error. This chain uses TRBV6-2 or TRBV6-3 with TRBJ1-1; maybe TRBD1 (6 bases). CDR1 is MNHEY, CDR2 SVGEGT, per germline. The length of the CDR3 is 14 residues. The CDR3 is CVSSSQGWHTETFF. The DNA for the CDR3 is TGTGTCAGCAGTAGTCAGGGGTGGCACACTGAAACTTTCTTT.

This sequence joins TRBV11-3 and TRBJ2-1, with D tentatively TRBD1 or TRBD2 (6 bases each). The V end was cut by 6 bases, the J end by 10 bases, with 25 bases between. The CDR3 has 16 amino acids. Germline-derived CDR1 and CDR2 are SGHNT and YENEEA. The chain's CDR3 is CASSSLAGGPGKEQFF. CDR3 sequence (DNA): TGTGCCAGCAGTTCCCTAGCTGGGGGGCCGGGGAAGGAGCAGTTCTTC.

On this clonotype itself: One end of the junction fails to match germline, which may point to a read error. V gene TRBV11-2 combines with J gene TRBJ2-3; 12 nucleotides agree with TRBD2. Germline CDR1 SGHAT, CDR2 FQNNGV. There are 14 residues in the CDR3. CDR3 region: CAARLAGATDTRYF. CDR3 nucleotides: TGTGCCGCCAGACTAGCGGGGGCCACAGATACGCGGTATTTT.

About this clonotype itself: This is likely a read error, given that the CDR3 carries no conserved phenylalanine or tryptophan at its end. The J gene is TRBJ1-1, the V gene TRBV11-3; D unresolved. This CDR3 comprises 14 residues. Germline CDR1 SGHNT, CDR2 YENEEA. Trimming pared 5 bases from V and 6 bases from J, leaving 16 bases between. CDR3 protein: CASSPGLTAPEAFS. As DNA, the CDR3 is TGTGCCAGCAGCCCGGGATTAACAGCACCTGAAGCTTTCTCT.

The rearrangement links TRBV7-9 to TRBJ1-2; no reliable D call. Germline CDR1 is SEHNR and CDR2 is FQNEAQ (reference sequence). Trimming shortened V by 5 bases and J by 8 bases, and 18 bases separated the two germline ends. The CDR3 is 14 amino acids. This CDR3 is CASSPPTRRWGYTF. In DNA form, the CDR3 reads TGTGCCAGCAGCCCCCCGACACGTCGGTGGGGCTACACCTTC. Supplemented by reference TRBV7-9 and TRBJ1-2, the full variable domain reads DTGVSQNPRHKITKRGQNVTFRCDPISEHNRLYWYRQTLGQGPEFLTYFQNEAQLEKSRLLSDRFSAERPKGSFSTLEIQRTEQGDSAMYLCASSPPTRRWGYTFGSGTRLTVV.

The CDR3 spells CSVAAGTSGDDYEQYF. The CDR3, as DNA: TGCAGCGTTGCCGCCGGGACTAGCGGAGATGACTACGAGCAGTACTTC. The J gene is TRBJ2-7, the V gene TRBV29-1; the match to TRBD2 covers 11 bases. V gave up 4 bases and J gave up 3 bases; unmatched junction bases: 11. This CDR3 region has 16 residues. Germline CDR1 reads SQVTM; CDR2 reads ANQGSEA.

A note on this clonotype: The junction differs from germline at one of its ends, possibly a read error. This chain links TRBV5-1 with TRBJ2-3; D tentatively fits TRBD1 or TRBD2 (7 bases each). The length of the CDR3 is 14 residues. Germline CDR1 SGHRS, CDR2 YFSETQ. Here the CDR3 DNA reads TGCGCCAGCAGCTCGAGGGGGGGGACAGATACGCAGTTTTTT. Amino acid sequence: CASSSRGGTDTQFF.

A word on this clonotype: One end of the junction is discordant with germline, which a read error may explain. The chain employs TRBV4-3 and TRBJ2-3, with 7 positions matching TRBD2. The CDR3 length is 19 residues. CDR1 LGHNA and CDR2 YSLEER come from the germline V gene. This CDR3 is CSSSQDFPWLVGGQDTQYF. CDR3 in DNA: TGCTCCAGCAGCCAAGATTTCCCTTGGCTAGTGGGAGGGCAAGATACGCAGTATTTT.

Turning to this clonotype: With a much larger clone just one base away, this may be a read error. The J gene is TRBJ2-1, the V gene TRBV20-1; 9 bases align to TRBD2. V lost 3 bases and J lost 10; bases outside the gene matches: 13. The CDR3 has 15 residues. The germline gives CDR1 DFQATT, CDR2 SNEGSKA (reference sequence). Written as DNA, the CDR3 is TGCAGTGCTAGGGTTGACGGGACTAGCTGGGCAGAGCAGTTCTTC. Translating gives CSARVDGTSWAEQFF.